Listed here are 11 T cell receptor beta chains from one sample, sequenced in a study of monozygotic twins with inflammatory bowel disease. From its re-call of the 5' RACE reads, TCRdb lists each CDR3 protein once, without DNA. The sample holds hundreds of thousands of distinct CDR3 sequences. Sequencing was performed on blood. The receptors were sampled from a human donor with ulcerative colitis or Crohn's disease, or a healthy co-twin of an affected twin (not recorded which).

The chain carries TRBV10-3 and TRBJ1-1; TCRdb indicates TRBD1, and absent DNA this call remains unverified. Germline V gives CDR1 ENHRY, CDR2 SYGVKD. The CDR3 totals 13 residues. The CDR3 here is CAISDIGGTEAFF.

J is TRBJ2-4 and V is TRBV9; TCRdb gives TRBD2 as the D gene, but with no DNA this cannot be confirmed. The CDR3 is 15 amino acids. Germline assignment: CDR1 SGDLS and CDR2 YYNGEE. The chain's CDR3 is CASSVGTTVGNMQYF.

J is TRBJ2-7 and V is TRBV18. CDR3 length: 12 residues. The germline gives CDR1 KGHSH, CDR2 LQKENI. The CDR3 reads CASSPLSGEQYF.

The chain recombines TRBV10-3 with TRBJ2-5; TCRdb designates TRBD1, a call that cannot be tested without DNA. In germline, CDR1 is ENHRY, CDR2 SYGVKD. This CDR3 is 15 amino acids long. CDR3 sequence: CAIKNDSSLRETQYF.

This chain joins TRBV12-3 or TRBV12-4 and TRBJ1-5; TCRdb gives TRBD1 as the D gene, but with no DNA this cannot be confirmed. The CDR3 consists of 17 residues. The CDR3 sequence: CASSFRAGRGGNQPQHF.

This chain uses TRBV20-1 with TRBJ2-7; TCRdb picks TRBD1, but there is no DNA to check that call. Germline assignment: CDR1 DFQATT and CDR2 SNEGSKA (reference sequence). The CDR3 totals 12 residues. The CDR3 is CSGPAQGYEQYF.

The V and J genes are TRBV11-2 and TRBJ1-5; there is no DNA to check the TCRdb D call of TRBD1. The CDR3 sequence is 13 residues long. Germline CDR1 is SGHAT and CDR2 is FQNNGV. CDR3 amino acids: CASSFRDNQPQHF.

The chain couples TRBV5-1 to TRBJ1-6; the TCRdb call, TRBD1, lacks DNA for checking. Germline V lookup: CDR1 SGHRS, CDR2 YFSETQ. This CDR3 contains 16 residues. The CDR3 region is CASSLRLTGGGSPLHF.

V and J are TRBV7-8 and TRBJ1-5; the TCRdb call, TRBD1, lacks DNA for checking. CDR3 length equals 15 residues. Germline lookup yields CDR1 SGHVS and CDR2 FQNEAQ. The CDR3 protein is CASSLGTGGIQPQHF.

The chain uses TRBV6-5 and TRBJ1-2; TCRdb picks TRBD1, but there is no DNA to check that call. Germline CDR1 is MNHEY and CDR2 is SVGAGI. The CDR3 runs to 14 residues. The CDR3 reads CASSYGTGVGGYTF.

The chain recombines TRBV24-1 with TRBJ2-1. The CDR3 sequence is 16 residues long. The germline CDR1 and CDR2 sequences are KGHDR and SFDVKD. This chain's CDR3 is CATSEPRRDSYNEQFF.